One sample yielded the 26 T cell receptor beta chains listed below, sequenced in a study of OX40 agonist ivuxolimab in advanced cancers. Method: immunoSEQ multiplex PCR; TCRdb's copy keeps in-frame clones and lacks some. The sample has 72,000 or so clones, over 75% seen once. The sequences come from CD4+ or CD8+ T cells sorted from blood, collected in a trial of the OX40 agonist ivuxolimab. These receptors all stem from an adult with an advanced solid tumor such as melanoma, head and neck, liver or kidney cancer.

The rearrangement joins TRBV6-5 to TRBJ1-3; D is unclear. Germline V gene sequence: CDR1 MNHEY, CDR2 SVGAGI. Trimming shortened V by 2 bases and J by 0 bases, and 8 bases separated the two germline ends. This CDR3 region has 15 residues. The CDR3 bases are TGTGCCAGCAGTTACGGTTGGGACTCTGGAAACACCATATATTTT. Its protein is CASSYGWDSGNTIYF.

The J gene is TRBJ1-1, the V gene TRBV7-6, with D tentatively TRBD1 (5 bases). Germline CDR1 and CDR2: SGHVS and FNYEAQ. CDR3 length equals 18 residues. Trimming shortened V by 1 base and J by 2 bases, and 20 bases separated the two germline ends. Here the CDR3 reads CASSLVGPGGKRNTEAFF. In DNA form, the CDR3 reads TGTGCCAGCAGCTTAGTGGGGCCTGGGGGAAAAAGAAACACTGAAGCTTTCTTT. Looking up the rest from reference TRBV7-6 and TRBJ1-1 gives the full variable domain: GAGVSQSPRYKVTKRGQDVALRCDPISGHVSLYWYRQALGQGPEFLTYFNYEAQQDKSGLPNDRFSAERPEGSISTLTIQRTEQRDSAMYRCASSLVGPGGKRNTEAFFGQGTRLTVV.

The CDR3 coding sequence is TGTGCCAGTAAAGCCGGCGGAGGTGAACCCTACGAGCAGTACTTC. Protein product: CASKAGGGEPYEQYF. This chain uses TRBV19 with TRBJ2-7, with a weak D call TRBD2 (5 bases). This CDR3 comprises 15 residues. Germline-derived CDR1 and CDR2 are LNHDA and SQIVND (reference sequence). Trimming cost V 7 bases and J 2 bases, with 18 bases left between them. Supplemented by reference TRBV19 and TRBJ2-7, the full variable domain reads DGGITQSPKYLFRKEGQNVTLSCEQNLNHDAMYWYRQDPGQGLRLIYYSQIVNDFQKGDIAEGYSVSREKKESFPLTVTSAQKNPTAFYLCASKAGGGEPYEQYFGPGTRLTVT.

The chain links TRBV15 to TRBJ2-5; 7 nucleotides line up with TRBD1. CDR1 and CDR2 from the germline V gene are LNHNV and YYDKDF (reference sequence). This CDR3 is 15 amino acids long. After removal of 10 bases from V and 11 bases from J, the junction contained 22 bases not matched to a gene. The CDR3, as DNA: TGTGCCAACGAAGGGGGCTACCTTGGAGACGAAGAGCAGTACTTC. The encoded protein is CANEGGYLGDEEQYF. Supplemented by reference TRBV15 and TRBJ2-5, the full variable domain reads DAMVIQNPRYQVTQFGKPVTLSCSQTLNHNVMYWYQQKSSQAPKLLFHYYDKDFNNEADTPDNFQSRRPNTSFCFLDIRSPGLGDTAMYLCANEGGYLGDEEQYFGPGTRLLVL.

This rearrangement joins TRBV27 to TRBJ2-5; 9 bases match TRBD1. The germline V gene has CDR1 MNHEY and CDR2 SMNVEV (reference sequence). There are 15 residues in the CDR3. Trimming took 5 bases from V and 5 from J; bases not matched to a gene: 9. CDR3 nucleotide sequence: TGTGCCAGCAGTGCGCCGGGACAGGGTACGGAGACCCAGTACTTC. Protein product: CASSAPGQGTETQYF.

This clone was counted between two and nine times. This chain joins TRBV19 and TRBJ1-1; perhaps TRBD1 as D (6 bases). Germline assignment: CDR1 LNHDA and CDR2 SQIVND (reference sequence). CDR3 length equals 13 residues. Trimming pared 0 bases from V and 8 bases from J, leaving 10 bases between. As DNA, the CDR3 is TGTGCCAGTAGTATAGACGGACAGAGAGAAGCTTTCTTT. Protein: CASSIDGQREAFF.

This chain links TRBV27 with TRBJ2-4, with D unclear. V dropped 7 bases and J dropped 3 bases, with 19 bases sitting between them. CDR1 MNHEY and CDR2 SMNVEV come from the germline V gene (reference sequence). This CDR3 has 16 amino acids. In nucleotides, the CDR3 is TGTGCCAGCATCTTGCCGGGCCCCGGCGACAAAAACATTCAGTACTTC. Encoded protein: CASILPGPGDKNIQYF.

This chain's CDR3 is CASSQGGLSGANVLTF. The CDR3 bases are TGCGCCAGCAGCCAGGGGGGCCTCTCTGGGGCCAACGTCCTGACTTTC. V is TRBV4-3 and J is TRBJ2-6, with D tentatively TRBD1 or TRBD2 (6 bases each). CDR3 length equals 16 residues. Deletions cut 3 bases from V and 0 bases from J, with 9 bases between. CDR1 LGHNA and CDR2 YSLEER come from the germline V gene.

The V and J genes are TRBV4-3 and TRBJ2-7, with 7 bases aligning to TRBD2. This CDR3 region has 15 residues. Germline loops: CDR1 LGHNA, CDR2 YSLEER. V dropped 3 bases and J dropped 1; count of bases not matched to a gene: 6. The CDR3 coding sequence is TGCGCCAGCAGCCACTTCGGGGGGTCGTCCTACGAGCAGTACTTC. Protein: CASSHFGGSSYEQYF.

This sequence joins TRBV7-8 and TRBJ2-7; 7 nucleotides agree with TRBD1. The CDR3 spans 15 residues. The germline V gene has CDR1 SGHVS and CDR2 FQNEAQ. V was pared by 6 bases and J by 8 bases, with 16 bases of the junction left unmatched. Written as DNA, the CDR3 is TGTGCCAGCAGTTTTACCGGGACAGTGCTGGAACAGCAGTACTTC. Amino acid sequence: CASSFTGTVLEQQYF.

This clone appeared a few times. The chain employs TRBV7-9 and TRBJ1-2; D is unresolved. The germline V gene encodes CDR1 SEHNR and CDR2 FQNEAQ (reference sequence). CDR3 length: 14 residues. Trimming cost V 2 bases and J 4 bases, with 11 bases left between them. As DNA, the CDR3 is TGTGCCAGCAGCTTAAGTCCAGCTGGCTATGGCTACACCTTC. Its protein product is CASSLSPAGYGYTF. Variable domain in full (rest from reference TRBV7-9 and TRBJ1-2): DTGVSQNPRHKITKRGQNVTFRCDPISEHNRLYWYRQTLGQGPEFLTYFQNEAQLEKSRLLSDRFSAERPKGSFSTLEIQRTEQGDSAMYLCASSLSPAGYGYTFGSGTRLTVV.

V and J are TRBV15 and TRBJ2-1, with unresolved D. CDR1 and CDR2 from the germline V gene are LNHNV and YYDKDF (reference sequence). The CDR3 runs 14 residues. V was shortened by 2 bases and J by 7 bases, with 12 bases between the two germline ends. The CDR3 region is CATSRNFQGNEQFF. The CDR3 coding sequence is TGTGCCACCAGCAGAAACTTTCAAGGGAATGAGCAGTTCTTC.

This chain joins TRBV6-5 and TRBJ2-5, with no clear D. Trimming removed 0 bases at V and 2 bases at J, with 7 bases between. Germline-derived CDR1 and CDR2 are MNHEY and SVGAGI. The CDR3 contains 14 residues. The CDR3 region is CASSYSYGQETQYF. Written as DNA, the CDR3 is TGTGCCAGCAGTTACTCGTACGGTCAAGAGACCCAGTACTTC.

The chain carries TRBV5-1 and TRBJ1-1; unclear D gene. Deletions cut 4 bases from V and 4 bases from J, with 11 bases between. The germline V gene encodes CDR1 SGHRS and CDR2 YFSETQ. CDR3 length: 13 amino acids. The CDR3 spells CASSPRLGTEAFF. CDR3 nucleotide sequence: TGCGCCAGCAGCCCCCGCCTGGGCACTGAAGCTTTCTTT. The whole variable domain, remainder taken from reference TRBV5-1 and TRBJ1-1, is KAGVTQTPRYLIKTRGQQVTLSCSPISGHRSVSWYQQTPGQGLQFLFEYFSETQRNKGNFPGRFSGRQFSNSRSEMNVSTLELGDSALYLCASSPRLGTEAFFGQGTRLTVV.

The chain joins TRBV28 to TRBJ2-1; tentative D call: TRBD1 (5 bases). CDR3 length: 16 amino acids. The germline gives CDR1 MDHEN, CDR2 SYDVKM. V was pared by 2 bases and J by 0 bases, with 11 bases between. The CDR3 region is CASSLRGWGSYNEQFF. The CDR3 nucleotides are TGTGCCAGCAGTTTAAGGGGCTGGGGCTCCTACAATGAGCAGTTCTTC.

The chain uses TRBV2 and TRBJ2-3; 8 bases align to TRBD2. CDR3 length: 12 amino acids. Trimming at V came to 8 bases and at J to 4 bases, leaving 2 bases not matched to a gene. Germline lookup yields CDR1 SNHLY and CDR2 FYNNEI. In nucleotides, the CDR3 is TGTGCCAGCCGGGGGGGGGCAGATACGCAGTATTTT. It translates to CASRGGADTQYF.

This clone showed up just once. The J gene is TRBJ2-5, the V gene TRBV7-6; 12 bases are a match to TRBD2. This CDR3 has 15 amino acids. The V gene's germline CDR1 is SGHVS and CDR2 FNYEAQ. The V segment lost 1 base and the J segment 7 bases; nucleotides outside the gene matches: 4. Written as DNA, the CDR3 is TGTGCCAGCAGCTTAGGACTAGCGGGAGAGGGGACCCAGTACTTC. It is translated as CASSLGLAGEGTQYF. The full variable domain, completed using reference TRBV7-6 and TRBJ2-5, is GAGVSQSPRYKVTKRGQDVALRCDPISGHVSLYWYRQALGQGPEFLTYFNYEAQQDKSGLPNDRFSAERPEGSISTLTIQRTEQRDSAMYRCASSLGLAGEGTQYFGPGTRLLVL.

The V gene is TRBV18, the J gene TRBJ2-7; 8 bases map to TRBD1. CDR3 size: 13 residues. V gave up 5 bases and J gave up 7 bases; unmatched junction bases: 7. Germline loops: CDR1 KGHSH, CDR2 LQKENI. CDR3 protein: CASSAGQDLEQYF. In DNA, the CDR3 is TGTGCCAGCTCAGCGGGACAGGACCTTGAGCAGTACTTC.

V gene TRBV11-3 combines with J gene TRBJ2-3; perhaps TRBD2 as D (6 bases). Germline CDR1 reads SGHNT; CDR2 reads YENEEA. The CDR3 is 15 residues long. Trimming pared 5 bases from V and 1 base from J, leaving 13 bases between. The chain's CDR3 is CASSRGGLGTDTQYF. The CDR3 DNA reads TGTGCCAGCAGCCGCGGAGGGCTTGGCACAGATACGCAGTATTTT.

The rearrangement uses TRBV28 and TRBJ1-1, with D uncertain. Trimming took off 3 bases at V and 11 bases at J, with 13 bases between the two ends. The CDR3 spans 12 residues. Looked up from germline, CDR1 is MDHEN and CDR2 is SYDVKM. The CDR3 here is CASSFSEVAAFF. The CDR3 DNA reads TGTGCCAGCAGTTTTTCCGAGGTAGCGGCTTTCTTT.

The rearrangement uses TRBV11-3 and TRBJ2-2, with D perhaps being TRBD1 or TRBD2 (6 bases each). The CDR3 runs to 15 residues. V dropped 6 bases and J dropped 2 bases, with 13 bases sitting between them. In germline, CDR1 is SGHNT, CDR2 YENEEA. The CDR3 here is CASSTTGTNTGELFF. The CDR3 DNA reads TGTGCCAGCAGTACCACAGGGACTAACACCGGGGAGCTGTTTTTT.

The CDR3 sequence: CASSPRQSRENEQYF. CDR3 DNA: TGTGCCAGCTCACCAAGGCAAAGCAGGGAGAACGAGCAGTACTTC. V usage is TRBV18 and J usage is TRBJ2-7; D is tentatively TRBD1 or TRBD2 (5 bases each). The CDR3 is 15 residues long. V shed 2 bases and J shed 5 bases, with 16 bases lying between them. CDR1 KGHSH and CDR2 LQKENI come from the germline V gene.

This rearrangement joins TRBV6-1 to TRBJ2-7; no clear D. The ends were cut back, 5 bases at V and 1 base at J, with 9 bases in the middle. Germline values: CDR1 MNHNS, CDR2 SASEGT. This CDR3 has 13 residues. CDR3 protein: CASSNDGSYEQYF. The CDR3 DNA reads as TGTGCCAGCAGTAACGACGGTTCCTACGAGCAGTACTTC.

CDR3 nucleotide sequence: TGCGCCAGCAGCCAGTTTAGGAGCTCTGGGGCCAACGTCCTGACTTTC. Its protein product is CASSQFRSSGANVLTF. This chain links TRBV4-1 with TRBJ2-6; no definite D call. CDR1 MGHRA and CDR2 YSYEKL come from the germline V gene. Trimming took 3 bases from V and 0 from J, leaving 9 bases between them. The CDR3 runs to 16 residues.

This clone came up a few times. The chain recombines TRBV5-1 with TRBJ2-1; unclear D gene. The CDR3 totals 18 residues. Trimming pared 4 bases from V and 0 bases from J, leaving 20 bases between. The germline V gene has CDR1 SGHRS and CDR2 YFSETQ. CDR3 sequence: CASSAGRPARSSYNEQFF. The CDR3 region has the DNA TGCGCCAGCAGCGCCGGCCGGCCGGCTAGGAGCTCCTACAATGAGCAGTTCTTC.

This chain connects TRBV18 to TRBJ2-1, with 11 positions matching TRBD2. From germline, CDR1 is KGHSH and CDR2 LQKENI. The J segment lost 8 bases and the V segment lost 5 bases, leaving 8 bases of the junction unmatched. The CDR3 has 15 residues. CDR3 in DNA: TGTGCCAGCTCAGGAGGGACTAGCGGAGGGGATGAGCAGTTCTTC. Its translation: CASSGGTSGGDEQFF.